This TCR beta chain was captured in a study of OX40 agonist ivuxolimab in advanced cancers. Study context: Given to patients was ivuxolimab, an agonistic anti-OX40 (CD134) antibody. General study findings and limits: Among the lowest levels of clonal expansion were found in partial responders at 0.1-3.0 mg/kg. CD4+ T cells averaged fewer expanded clones than CD8+ T cells.

This table comes from immunoSEQ multiplex PCR, and its TCRdb copy is limited to in-frame clones, with some not included. The sample gives about 43,000 clones, 85% to 95% of which show up once; approximately 9.9% is in the top ten. The CDR3 runs to 15 residues. Germline trimming cut 0 bases from V and 3 bases from J; bases unmatched to any gene: 2. From germline, CDR1 is MNHEY and CDR2 SVGAGI. Notes on this clone: Its target is not known.

Sequencing used CD4+ or CD8+ T cells sorted from blood, obtained in a trial of the OX40 agonist ivuxolimab. J is TRBJ1-1 and V is TRBV6-5; 9 nucleotides align to TRBD1. The sequence came from an adult with an advanced solid tumor such as melanoma, head and neck, liver or kidney cancer. The CDR3 DNA follows: TGTGCCAGCAGTTACTCGACAGGGGGGGACACTGAAGCTTTCTTT. Protein sequence: CASSYSTGGDTEAFF.